The T cell receptor (beta chain) under discussion was sequenced for a study of blood T cell repertoires in COVID-19. Profiling relied on immunoSEQ multiplex PCR, and the TCRdb table lists in-frame clones only, not all of them. The sample records about 97,000 clones, 75% to 95% being singletons. This clone was detected only a few times. The J segment lost 6 bases and the V segment lost 6 bases, leaving 4 bases of the junction unmatched. The CDR3 has 13 amino acids. Germline V gene lookup returns CDR1 SNHLY and CDR2 FYNNEI. This sequence joins TRBV2 and TRBJ1-2; 10 bases line up with TRBD1. The receptor was derived from a man aged 18-30 years with acute or convalescent COVID-19. The source material was peripheral blood. The CDR3 is CASRPTGGHGYTF. The CDR3 DNA follows: TGTGCCAGCAGGCCGACAGGGGGCCATGGCTACACCTTC.